The 7 T cell receptor beta chains listed next were all sequenced from one sample in a study of CD8+ T cells in alopecia areata. Treatment specified: oral pan-JAK inhibitor, 5-10 mg twice daily. Sequencing templates came from extracted RNA that was reverse transcribed into cDNA. Clones were read by immunoSEQ multiplex PCR, and TCRdb kept only the in-frame ones, dropping some. Of about 220,000 clones listed, under 60% are singletons. The specimen comprised CD4+ T cells sorted from blood, sampled at week 4, from a patient treated with tofacitinib. Receptors were obtained from a human donor with alopecia areata.

The chain joins TRBV29-1 to TRBJ2-3; no clear D gene. This CDR3 is 14 amino acids long. Germline CDR1 and CDR2: SQVTM and ANQGSEA. The V end was cut by 4 bases, the J end by 1 base, with 12 bases between. For the CDR3, the DNA is TGCAGCGTTGGTCAGCTTTTGGGCACAGATACGCAGTATTTT. Translated, it gives CSVGQLLGTDTQYF.

This chain joins TRBV6-6 and TRBJ1-1; possibly TRBD1 for D (6 bases). Germline V gene lookup returns CDR1 MNHNY and CDR2 SVGAGI (reference sequence). The V end was cut by 8 bases, the J end by 6 bases, with 13 bases between. There are 12 residues in the CDR3. As DNA, the CDR3 is TGTGCCAGCGAGGGGGTCGGCGCTGAAGCTTTCTTT. This translates into CASEGVGAEAFF.

This clone showed up just a few times. V gene TRBV29-1 combines with J gene TRBJ2-7; D is uncertain. This CDR3 has 12 residues. Germline V gene lookup returns CDR1 SQVTM and CDR2 ANQGSEA. The germline V and J ends were trimmed by 7 bases and 3 bases, with 13 bases remaining between them. CDR3 nucleotide sequence: TGCAGCGGCCAGACACCTTACTACGAGCAGTACTTC. It codes for CSGQTPYYEQYF.

This sequence joins TRBV11-1 and TRBJ2-5, with D tentatively TRBD1 (6 bases). Germline CDR1 and CDR2: SGHAT and FQDESV (reference sequence). V lost 3 bases, J lost 2 bases, and 7 bases lay in between. The CDR3 extends over 13 amino acids. CDR3 DNA sequence: TGTGCCAGCAGCTTCGGACAGCAAGAGACCCAGTACTTC. This gives the protein CASSFGQQETQYF.

V and J are TRBV29-1 and TRBJ1-2; D gene uncertain. This CDR3 region has 12 residues. Germline assignment: CDR1 SQVTM and CDR2 ANQGSEA. The V gene lost 4 bases and the J gene lost 4 bases, with 10 bases spanning the gap. This chain's CDR3 is CSVAGRFYGYTF. In DNA, the CDR3 is TGCAGCGTTGCCGGGAGGTTCTATGGCTACACCTTC.

The V call is TRBV30, the J call TRBJ1-2; tentative D call: TRBD1 (6 bases). The CDR3 contains 12 residues. Germline V CDR1 and CDR2: GTSNPN, SVGIG (reference sequence). V was trimmed by 7 bases and J by 3 bases, leaving 12 bases between them. The CDR3 sequence: CASGDSHYGYTF. The DNA for the CDR3 is TGTGCCTCAGGGGACTCCCACTATGGCTACACCTTC.

The rearrangement links TRBV7-9 to TRBJ1-2, with 7 bases identical to TRBD1. With V trimmed by 6 bases and J by 6 bases, 19 bases remained unmatched. CDR3 length: 17 residues. Germline values: CDR1 SEHNR, CDR2 FQNEAQ (reference sequence). The CDR3 here is CASSPGTVKSPSDGYTF. CDR3 sequence (DNA): TGTGCCAGCAGTCCCGGGACAGTAAAGTCGCCTTCCGATGGCTACACCTTC.